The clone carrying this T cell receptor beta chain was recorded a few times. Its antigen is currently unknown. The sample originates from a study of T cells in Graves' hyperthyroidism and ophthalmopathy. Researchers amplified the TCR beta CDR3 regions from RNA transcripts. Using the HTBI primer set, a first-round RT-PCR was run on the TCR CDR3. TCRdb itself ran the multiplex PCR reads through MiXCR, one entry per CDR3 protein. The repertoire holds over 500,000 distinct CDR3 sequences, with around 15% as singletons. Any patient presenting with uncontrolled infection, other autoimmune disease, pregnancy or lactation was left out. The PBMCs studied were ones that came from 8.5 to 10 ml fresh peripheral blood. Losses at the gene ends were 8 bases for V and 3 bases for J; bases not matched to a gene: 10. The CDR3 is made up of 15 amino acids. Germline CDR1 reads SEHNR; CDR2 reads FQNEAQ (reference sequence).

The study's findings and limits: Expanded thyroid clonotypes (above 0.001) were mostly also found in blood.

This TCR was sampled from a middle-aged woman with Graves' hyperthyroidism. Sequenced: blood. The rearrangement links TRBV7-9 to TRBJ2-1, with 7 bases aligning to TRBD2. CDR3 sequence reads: CASSPAGVIYNEQFF. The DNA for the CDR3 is TGTGCCAGCTCTCCCGCGGGAGTCATCTACAATGAGCAGTTCTTC.